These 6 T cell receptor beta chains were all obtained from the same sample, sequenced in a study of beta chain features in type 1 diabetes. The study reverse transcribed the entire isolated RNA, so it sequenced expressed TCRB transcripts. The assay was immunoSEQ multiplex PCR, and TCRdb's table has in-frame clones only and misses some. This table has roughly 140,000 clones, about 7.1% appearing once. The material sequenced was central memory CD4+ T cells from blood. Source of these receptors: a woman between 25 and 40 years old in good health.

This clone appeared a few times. CDR3 protein: CASSAGTSGSPRV. For the CDR3, the DNA is TGTGCCAGCAGTGCCGGGACTAGCGGGAGCCCCCGGGTC. The V call is TRBV7-2, the J call TRBJ2-7; 14 bases agree with TRBD2. The CDR3 loop spans 13 amino acids. CDR1 is SGHTA and CDR2 is FQGNSA in the germline V gene.

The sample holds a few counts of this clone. The CDR3, as DNA: TGTGCCGCCAGGCGCACAGATACGCAGTATTTT. Translated, it gives CAARRTDTQYF. The gene calls are TRBV6-1 and TRBJ2-3; D is unclear. This CDR3 is 11 amino acids long. From germline, CDR1 is MNHNS and CDR2 SASEGT. Trimming stripped 11 bases from V and 1 base from J, with 7 bases between.

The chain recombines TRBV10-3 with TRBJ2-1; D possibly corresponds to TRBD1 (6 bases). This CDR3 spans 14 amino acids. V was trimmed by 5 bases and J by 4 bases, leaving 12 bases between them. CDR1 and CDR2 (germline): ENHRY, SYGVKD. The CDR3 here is CAISYRETYNEQFF. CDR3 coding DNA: TGTGCCATCAGTTACAGGGAGACTTACAATGAGCAGTTCTTC.

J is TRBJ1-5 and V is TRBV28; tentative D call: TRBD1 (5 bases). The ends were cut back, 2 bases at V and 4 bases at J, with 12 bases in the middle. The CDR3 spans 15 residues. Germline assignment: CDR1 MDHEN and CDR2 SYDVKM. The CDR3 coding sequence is TGTGCCAGCAGTTTAACCCCTACAGGAAATCAGCCCCAGCATTTT. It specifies CASSLTPTGNQPQHF.

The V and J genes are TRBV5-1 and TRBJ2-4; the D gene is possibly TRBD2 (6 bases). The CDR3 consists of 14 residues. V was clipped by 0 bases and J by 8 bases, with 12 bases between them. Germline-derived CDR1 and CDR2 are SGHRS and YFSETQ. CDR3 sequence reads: CASSLAPGGDIQYF. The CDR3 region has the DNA TGCGCCAGCAGCTTGGCCCCGGGCGGGGACATTCAGTACTTC.

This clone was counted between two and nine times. CDR3 sequence (DNA): TGTGCCAGCAGCTTAGCGCATCAGGGGGCGAGCTACACCTTC. Its protein is CASSLAHQGASYTF. The V call is TRBV7-9, the J call TRBJ1-2, with TRBD1 identical over 8 bases. J gave up 9 bases and V 0 bases, and 6 bases lay outside the gene matches. The CDR3 totals 14 residues. CDR1 SEHNR and CDR2 FQNEAQ come from the germline V gene (reference sequence).